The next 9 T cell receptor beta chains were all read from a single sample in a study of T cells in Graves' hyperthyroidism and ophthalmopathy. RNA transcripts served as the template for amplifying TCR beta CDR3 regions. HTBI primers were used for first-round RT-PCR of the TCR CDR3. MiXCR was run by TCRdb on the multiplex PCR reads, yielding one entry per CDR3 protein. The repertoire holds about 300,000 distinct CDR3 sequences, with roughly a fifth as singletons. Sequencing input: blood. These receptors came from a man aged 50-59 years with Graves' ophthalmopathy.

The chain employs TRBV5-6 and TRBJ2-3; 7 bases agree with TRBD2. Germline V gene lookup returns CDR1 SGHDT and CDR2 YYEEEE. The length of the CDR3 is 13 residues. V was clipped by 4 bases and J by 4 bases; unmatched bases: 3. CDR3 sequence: CASSRGVSDTQYF. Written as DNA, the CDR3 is TGTGCCAGCAGCCGGGGGGTCTCAGATACGCAGTATTTT.

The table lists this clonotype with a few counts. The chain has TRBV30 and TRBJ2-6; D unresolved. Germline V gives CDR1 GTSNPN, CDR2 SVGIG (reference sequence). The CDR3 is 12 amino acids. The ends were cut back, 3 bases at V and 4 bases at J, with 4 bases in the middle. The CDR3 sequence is CAWRIGANVLTF. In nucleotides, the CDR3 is TGTGCCTGGAGAATCGGGGCCAACGTCCTGACTTTC.

CDR3: CASRNDQMNNSPLHF. The DNA of the CDR3 is TGTGCCAGCAGGAATGACCAGATGAATAATTCACCCCTCCACTTT. J is TRBJ1-6 and V is TRBV7-8; D remains unclear. CDR3 length equals 15 residues. CDR1 SGHVS and CDR2 FQNEAQ come from the germline V gene. Trimming took off 6 bases at V and 5 bases at J, with 14 bases between the two ends.

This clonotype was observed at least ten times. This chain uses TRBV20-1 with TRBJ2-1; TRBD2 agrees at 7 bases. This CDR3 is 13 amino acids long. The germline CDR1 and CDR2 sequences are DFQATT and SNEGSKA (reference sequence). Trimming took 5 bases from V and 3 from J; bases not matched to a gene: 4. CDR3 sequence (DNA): TGCAGTGCTCCTATAGCGGGCTACAATGAGCAGTTCTTC. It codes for CSAPIAGYNEQFF.

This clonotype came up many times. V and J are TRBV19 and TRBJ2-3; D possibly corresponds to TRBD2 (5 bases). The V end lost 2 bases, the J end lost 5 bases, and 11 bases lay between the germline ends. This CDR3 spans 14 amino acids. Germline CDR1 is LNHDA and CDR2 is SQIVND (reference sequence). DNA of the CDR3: TGTGCCAGTAGTATAAACTTACGGGGAGATACGCAGTATTTT. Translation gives CASSINLRGDTQYF.

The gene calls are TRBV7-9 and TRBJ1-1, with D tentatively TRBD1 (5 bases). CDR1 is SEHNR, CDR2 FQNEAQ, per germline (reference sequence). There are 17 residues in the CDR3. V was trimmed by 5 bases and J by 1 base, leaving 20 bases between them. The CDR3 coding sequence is TGTGCCAGCAGCCGCTTAGGGTGGGAAAGGGGGAACACTGAAGCTTTCTTT. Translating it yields CASSRLGWERGNTEAFF.

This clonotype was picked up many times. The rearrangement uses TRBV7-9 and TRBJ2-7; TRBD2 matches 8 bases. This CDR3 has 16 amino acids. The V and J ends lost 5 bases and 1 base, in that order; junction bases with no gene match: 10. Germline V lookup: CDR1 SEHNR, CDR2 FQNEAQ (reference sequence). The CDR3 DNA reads TGTGCCAGCAGCCCCACCGGGACTAGAATTTCCTACGAGCAGTACTTC. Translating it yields CASSPTGTRISYEQYF.

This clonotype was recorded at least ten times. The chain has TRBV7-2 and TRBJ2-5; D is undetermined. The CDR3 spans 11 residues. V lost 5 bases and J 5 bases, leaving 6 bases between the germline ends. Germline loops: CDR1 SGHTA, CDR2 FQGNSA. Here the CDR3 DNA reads TGTGCCAGCAGCCCCGTGGAGACCCAGTACTTC. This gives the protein CASSPVETQYF.

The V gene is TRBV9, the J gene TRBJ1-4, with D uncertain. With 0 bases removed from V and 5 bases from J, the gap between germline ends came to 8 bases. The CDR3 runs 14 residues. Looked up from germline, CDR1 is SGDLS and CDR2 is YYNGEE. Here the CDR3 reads CASSVDHRNEKLFF. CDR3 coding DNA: TGTGCCAGCAGCGTAGATCACAGAAATGAAAAACTGTTTTTT.